This TCR beta chain was captured by sequencing in a study of T cells after yellow fever vaccination. Only a few counts were recorded for this clonotype. In TCRdb, the 5' RACE reads were re-called with MiXCR into one record per CDR3 protein. Of approximately 450,000 distinct CDR3 sequences in the sample, under 20% were seen once. V gave up 4 bases and J gave up 7 bases; unmatched junction bases: 15. The CDR3 is made up of 17 amino acids. CDR1 and CDR2 (germline): SGHVS, FQNEAQ. The material sequenced was PBMCs, taken before the yellow fever booster vaccination. The receptor was isolated from a man aged 18 to 30 who received the YFV17D yellow fever vaccine. J is TRBJ2-1 and V is TRBV7-8; 8 bases line up with TRBD2. CDR3 sequence reads: CASSSPEGAGAQNEQFF. The CDR3 coding sequence is TGTGCCAGCAGCTCGCCAGAGGGAGCGGGGGCCCAAAATGAGCAGTTCTTC.